This TCR beta chain comes out of a study of T cell repertoires in cytomegalovirus infection. Study background: Public TCR beta signatures marked donors with CMV infection and the matching HLA.

TCRdb independently ran MiXCR on the reads; one entry per CDR3 protein. The data show 500,000 to 600,000 distinct CDR3 sequences, with approximately 16% seen just once and more than 20% held by the top ten. This CDR3 spans 16 amino acids. Germline values: CDR1 SGDLS, CDR2 YYNGEE. Deletions cut 4 bases from V and 5 bases from J, with 16 bases between. Note on this clonotype: Its cognate antigen is unknown.

General study findings and limits: Of the TCR beta families, the public ones yielded a cumulative frequency that identified carriers of CMV plus the relevant HLA. In two of eight donors, the top clonotype was HLA-C-restricted CMV-specific.

This chain joins TRBV9 and TRBJ1-6, with D perhaps TRBD1 (5 bases). Sequenced material: CD8+ T cells from PBMCs. The sequence came from a human donor in good health (CMV status not recorded). Some clones in this sample may be carry-over from other donors' samples. The CDR3 DNA sequence: TGTGCCAGCAGCCCAACCTTAGACAGTAATAATTCACCCCTCCACTTT. Its protein product is CASSPTLDSNNSPLHF.